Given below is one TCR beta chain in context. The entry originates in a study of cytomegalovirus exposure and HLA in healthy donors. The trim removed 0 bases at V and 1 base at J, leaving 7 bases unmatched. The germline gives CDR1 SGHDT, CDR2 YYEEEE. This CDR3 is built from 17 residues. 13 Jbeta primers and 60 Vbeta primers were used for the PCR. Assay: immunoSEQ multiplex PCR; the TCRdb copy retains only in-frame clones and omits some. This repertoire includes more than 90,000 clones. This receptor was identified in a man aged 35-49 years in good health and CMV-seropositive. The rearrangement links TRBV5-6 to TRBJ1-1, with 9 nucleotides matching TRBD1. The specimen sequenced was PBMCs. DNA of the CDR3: TGTGCCAGCAGCTTGGGGGGGACAGGGTGGGGGAACACTGAAGCTTTCTTT. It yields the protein CASSLGGTGWGNTEAFF.